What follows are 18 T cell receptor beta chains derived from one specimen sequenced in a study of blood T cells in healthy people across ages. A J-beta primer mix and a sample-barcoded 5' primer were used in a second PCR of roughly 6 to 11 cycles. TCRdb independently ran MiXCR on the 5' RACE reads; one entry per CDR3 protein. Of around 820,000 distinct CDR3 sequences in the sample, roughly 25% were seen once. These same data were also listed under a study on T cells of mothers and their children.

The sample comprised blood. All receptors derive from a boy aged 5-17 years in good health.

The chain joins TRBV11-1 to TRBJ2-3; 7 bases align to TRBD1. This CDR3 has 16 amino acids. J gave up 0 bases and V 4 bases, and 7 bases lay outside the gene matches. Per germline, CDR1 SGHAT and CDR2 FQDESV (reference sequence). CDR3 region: CASSSSGTESTDTQYF. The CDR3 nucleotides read TGTGCCAGCAGCTCATCCGGGACAGAAAGCACAGATACGCAGTATTTT.

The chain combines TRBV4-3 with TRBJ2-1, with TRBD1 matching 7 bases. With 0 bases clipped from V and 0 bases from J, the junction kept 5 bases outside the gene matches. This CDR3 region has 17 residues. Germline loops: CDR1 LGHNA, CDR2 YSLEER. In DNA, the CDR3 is TGCGCCAGCAGCCAAGATGCGAGGACAGGCTCCTACAATGAGCAGTTCTTC. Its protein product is CASSQDARTGSYNEQFF.

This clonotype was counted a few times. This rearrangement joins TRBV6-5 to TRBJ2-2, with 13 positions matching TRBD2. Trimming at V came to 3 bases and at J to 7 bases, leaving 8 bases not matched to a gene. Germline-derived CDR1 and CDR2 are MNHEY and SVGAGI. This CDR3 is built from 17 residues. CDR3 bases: TGTGCCAGCAGTTATCCGAGACTAGCGGGAGGTAGCGGGGAGCTGTTTTTT. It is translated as CASSYPRLAGGSGELFF.

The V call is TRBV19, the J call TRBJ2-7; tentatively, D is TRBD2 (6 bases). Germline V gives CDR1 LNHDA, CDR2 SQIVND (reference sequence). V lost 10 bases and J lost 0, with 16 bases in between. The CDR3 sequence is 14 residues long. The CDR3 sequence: CATDGGDSSYEQYF. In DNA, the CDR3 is TGTGCCACGGACGGGGGAGATAGCTCCTACGAGCAGTACTTC.

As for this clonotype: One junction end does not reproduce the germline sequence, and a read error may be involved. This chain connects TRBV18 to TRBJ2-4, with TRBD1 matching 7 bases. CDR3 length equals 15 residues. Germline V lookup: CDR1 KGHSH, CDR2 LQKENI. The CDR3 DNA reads TGTGCCAGCCAAATCTCCGGGACAGCCCAAAACATTCAGTACTTC. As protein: CASQISGTAQNIQYF.

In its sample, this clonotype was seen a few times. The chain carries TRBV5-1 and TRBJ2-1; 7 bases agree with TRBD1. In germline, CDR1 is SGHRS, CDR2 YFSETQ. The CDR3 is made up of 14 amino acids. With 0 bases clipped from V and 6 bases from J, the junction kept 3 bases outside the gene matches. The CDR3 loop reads CASSLEDRVNEQFF. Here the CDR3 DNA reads TGCGCCAGCAGCTTGGAAGACAGGGTCAATGAGCAGTTCTTC. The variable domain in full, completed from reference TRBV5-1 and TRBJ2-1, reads KAGVTQTPRYLIKTRGQQVTLSCSPISGHRSVSWYQQTPGQGLQFLFEYFSETQRNKGNFPGRFSGRQFSNSRSEMNVSTLELGDSALYLCASSLEDRVNEQFFGPGTRLTVL.

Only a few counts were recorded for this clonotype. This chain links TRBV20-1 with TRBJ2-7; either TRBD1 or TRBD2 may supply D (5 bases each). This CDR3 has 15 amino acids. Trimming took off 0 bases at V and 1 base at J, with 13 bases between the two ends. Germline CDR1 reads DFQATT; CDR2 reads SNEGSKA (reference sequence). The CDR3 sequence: CSARDYGEGSYEQYF. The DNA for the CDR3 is TGCAGTGCTAGAGATTACGGAGAGGGGTCCTACGAGCAGTACTTC.

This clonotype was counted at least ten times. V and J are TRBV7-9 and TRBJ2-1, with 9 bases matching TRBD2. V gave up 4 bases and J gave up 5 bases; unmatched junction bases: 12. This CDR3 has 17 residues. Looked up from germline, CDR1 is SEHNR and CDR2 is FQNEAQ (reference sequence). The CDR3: CASSSQLAGIFDNEQFF. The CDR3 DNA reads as TGTGCCAGCAGCTCCCAACTAGCGGGTATATTCGACAATGAGCAGTTCTTC. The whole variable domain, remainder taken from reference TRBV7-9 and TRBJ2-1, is DTGVSQNPRHKITKRGQNVTFRCDPISEHNRLYWYRQTLGQGPEFLTYFQNEAQLEKSRLLSDRFSAERPKGSFSTLEIQRTEQGDSAMYLCASSSQLAGIFDNEQFFGPGTRLTVL.

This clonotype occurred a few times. The CDR3 loop reads CASTNHFPTEAFF. CDR3 nucleotides: TGTGCCAGCACAAATCACTTCCCGACAGAAGCTTTCTTT. The chain recombines TRBV6-2 or TRBV6-3 with TRBJ1-1; the D is unclear. Deletions cut 7 bases from V and 8 bases from J, with 17 bases between. The CDR3 runs 13 residues. Looked up from germline, CDR1 is MNHEY and CDR2 is SVGEGT.

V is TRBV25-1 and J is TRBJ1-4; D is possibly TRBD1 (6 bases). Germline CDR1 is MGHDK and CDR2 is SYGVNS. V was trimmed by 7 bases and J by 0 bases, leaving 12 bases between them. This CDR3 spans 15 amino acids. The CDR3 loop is CASTQQGTTNEKLFF. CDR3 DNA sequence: TGTGCCAGCACCCAGCAGGGGACAACTAATGAAAAACTGTTTTTT.

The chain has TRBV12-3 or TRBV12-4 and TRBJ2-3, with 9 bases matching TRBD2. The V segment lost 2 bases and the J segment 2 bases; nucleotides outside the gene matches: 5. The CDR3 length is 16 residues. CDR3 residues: CASSLSPSGTTDTQYF. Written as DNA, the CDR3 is TGTGCCAGCAGTTTATCCCCTAGCGGGACCACAGATACGCAGTATTTT.

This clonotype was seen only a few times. DNA for the CDR3: TGCGCCAGCAGACACGACAAAGATAGCACAGATACGCAGTATTTT. It translates to CASRHDKDSTDTQYF. The J gene is TRBJ2-3, the V gene TRBV4-3; no definite D call. The germline V gene encodes CDR1 LGHNA and CDR2 YSLEER. V dropped 6 bases and J dropped 0 bases, with 13 bases sitting between them. This CDR3 is built from 15 residues.

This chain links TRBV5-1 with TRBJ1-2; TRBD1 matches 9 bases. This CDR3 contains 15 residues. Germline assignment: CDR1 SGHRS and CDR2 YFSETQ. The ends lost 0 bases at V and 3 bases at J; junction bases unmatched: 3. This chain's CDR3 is CASSLVDRGHYGYTF. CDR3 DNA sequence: TGCGCCAGCAGCTTGGTGGACAGGGGTCACTATGGCTACACCTTC.

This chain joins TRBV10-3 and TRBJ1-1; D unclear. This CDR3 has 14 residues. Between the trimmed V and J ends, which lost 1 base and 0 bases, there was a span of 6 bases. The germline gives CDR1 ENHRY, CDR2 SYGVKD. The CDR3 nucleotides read TGTGCCATCAGTGAGTACAACATGAACACTGAAGCTTTCTTT. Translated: CAISEYNMNTEAFF.

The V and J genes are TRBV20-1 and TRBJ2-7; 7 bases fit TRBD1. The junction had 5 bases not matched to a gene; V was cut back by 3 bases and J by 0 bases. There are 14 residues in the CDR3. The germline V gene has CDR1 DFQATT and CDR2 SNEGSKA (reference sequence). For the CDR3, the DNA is TGCAGTGCTAGCCGGGACAGCTTCTCCTACGAGCAGTACTTC. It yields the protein CSASRDSFSYEQYF.

The CDR3 bases are TGTGCCAGCAGCTCTATCGCCGGACAGAAATTCTCCTACAATGAGCAGTTCTTC. Translating it yields CASSSIAGQKFSYNEQFF. The chain joins TRBV5-6 to TRBJ2-1, with D perhaps matching TRBD1 (6 bases). V lost 3 bases and J 0 bases, leaving 19 bases between the germline ends. Germline CDR1 and CDR2: SGHDT and YYEEEE. This CDR3 spans 18 amino acids.

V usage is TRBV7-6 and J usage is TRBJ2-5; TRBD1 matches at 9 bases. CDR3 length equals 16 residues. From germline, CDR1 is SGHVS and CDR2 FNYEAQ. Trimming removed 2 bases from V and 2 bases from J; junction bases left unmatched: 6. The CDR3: CASSLTGQGPQETQYF. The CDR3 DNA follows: TGTGCCAGCAGCTTAACCGGACAGGGGCCACAAGAGACCCAGTACTTC.

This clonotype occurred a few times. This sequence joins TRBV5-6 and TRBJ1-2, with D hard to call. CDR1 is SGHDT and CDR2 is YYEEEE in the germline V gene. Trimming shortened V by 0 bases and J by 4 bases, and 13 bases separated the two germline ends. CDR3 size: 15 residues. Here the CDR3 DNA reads TGTGCCAGCAGCTTGGGAGGACCGGGAGCCTATGGCTACACCTTC. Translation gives CASSLGGPGAYGYTF.